This T cell receptor (beta chain) originates from a study of blood T cells in healthy people across ages (dated by TCRdb to the mid-2010s). About the investigation overall: Template switching captured roughly one uniquely barcoded TCR beta cDNA molecule per two T cells in model experiments. Using deep sequencing normalized with unique cDNA molecular identifiers, the study measured how TCR beta repertoire diversity changes with age. Four age groups were formed from the donors: young (average about 15 years), middle-aged (around 40), aged (62) and long-lived (more than 75). To avoid experimental bias, donors of different ages were spread randomly across the sequencing lanes. Two additional independent replicas of 1 million unique cDNA reads from the same blood draw were analyzed for two donors (one aged 18 to 30 and one aged 80 or older).

CDR1 and CDR2 are read off the germline V gene as SGHRS and YFSETQ. Including the terminal cysteine and phenylalanine, the CDR3 comprises 14 residues. The CDR3 DNA has 42 bases and is translated from base 1. Trimming removed 3 bases from V and 6 bases from J; the gene matches leave 4 bases unexplained. Donors were 39 systemically healthy Caucasian individuals from Russia aged roughly 6 to 100 years. Around 10 milliliters of peripheral blood were collected from each donor into EDTA-treated Vacutainer tubes. Ficoll-Paque density-gradient centrifugation was used to isolate PBMCs, with at least 6.5 million obtained per sample. Total RNA, at least 6 micrograms per sample, was extracted from PBMCs with Trizol reagent. For every donor, an aliquot of PBMCs went through flow cytometry to measure the percentages of naive CD45RAhigh/CD27high T cells. Paper-wide results and their limitations: Estimates of total diversity based on one million sequenced T cells were regarded as lower bounds and as underestimates. Observed TCR beta diversity per million T cells fell roughly linearly with age, and a significant reduction was already apparent by age roughly 40. Compared with the aged group, the long-lived group had more naive CD4+ T cells, fewer expanded clones and increased TCR diversity, a pattern suggesting age selection. A strong correlation was found between observed TCR beta diversity and the percentage of naive T cells measured by flow cytometry. Because profiling used bulk unsorted PBMCs, naive and antigen-experienced compartments could not be compared conclusively. Because donor CMV infection status was unknown, age-related changes in expanded clonotypes were potentially confounded.

This clonotype was observed a few times. What antigen it recognizes has not been identified. No much larger clonotype is one base removed from it; base qualities were not supplied. The method behind the library was 5' RACE. TCRdb lists the instrument as Illumina HiSeq 2500. A second PCR of roughly 6 to 11 cycles was run with a J-beta primer mix and a sample-barcoded 5' primer. Each TCR beta cDNA molecule received a unique molecular identifier from a template-switch 5' adaptor carrying 12 random nucleotides. Each sample yielded at least 2.5 million CDR3-containing paired-end reads. All of the RNA was converted into first-strand cDNA using the Mint cDNA synthesis kit, with a TRBC-specific oligonucleotide serving as the primer. Following uracil-DNA glycosylase treatment, all cDNA underwent a first 18-cycle PCR with the universal primers M1SS and BC2_uni_R. From the authors' description of their analysis: For normalization, 1 million high-quality reads were randomly selected from each sample, with every read carrying a distinct molecular identifier. Reads sharing molecular identifiers were discarded rather than binned into consensus sequences. MiTCR, set to a Q25 quality threshold and the strictest error-elimination algorithm, was used for CDR3 identification, clonotype clustering and error correction. Lower-bound total TCR beta diversity was estimated with a nonparametric unseen species model using Euler transformation. TCRdb reanalyzed the raw reads on its own, using fastp at Q25 for trimming and MiXCR for clone calling, and kept in-frame beta chains. Entries that share a CDR3 protein sequence are merged under the most common genes and DNA. It is TCRdb's table, rather than the study itself, that gives the V and J calls and clone size. For this sample the table gives about 730,000 distinct CDR3 sequences, of which approximately 39% were detected only once. The leading ten clones occupy less than 25% of the sample.

The chain is assembled from TRBV5-1 and TRBJ1-4, and TRBD1 matches 8 of the central bases. Source material: blood. This clonotype was obtained from a woman aged 60-70 years in good health. Read as DNA, the sequence is TGCGCCAGCAGCTCCCAGGGGGCATATGAAAAACTGTTTTTT. Its protein is CASSSQGAYEKLFF.